This TCR beta chain was obtained from a study of neurological immune-mediated disorders. 5'RACE employing 10-nucleotide random UMIs yielded the cDNA. TCRdb used MiXCR to reprocess the 5' RACE reads, holding one entry per CDR3 protein. The data show approximately 45,000 distinct CDR3 sequences, 12% seen once. Trimming shortened V by 7 bases and J by 4 bases, and 16 bases separated the two germline ends. This CDR3 comprises 14 residues. This clonotype counts as medium-sized. The study built unsorted libraries from 2 million PBMCs kept at -80 C. The clonotype was recovered from a female donor in good health. The sequencing sample was made of PBMCs. J is TRBJ1-1 and V is TRBV12-3 or TRBV12-4; D uncertain. The CDR3 DNA sequence: TGTGCCAGCACTCCGGACGGTCTGAGCACTGAAGCTTTCTTT. Encoded protein: CASTPDGLSTEAFF.